This TCR beta chain is from a study of T cells in Graves' hyperthyroidism and ophthalmopathy. Template material for amplifying TCR beta CDR3 regions consisted of RNA transcripts. TCR CDR3 regions were first amplified by RT-PCR with HTBI primers. TCRdb itself ran the multiplex PCR reads through MiXCR, one entry per CDR3 protein. The table includes a few hundred thousand distinct CDR3 sequences, 15% to 19% detected once. Patients aged 18 to 65 had newly diagnosed hyperthyroidism lasting under 2 months. This clonotype was seen at least ten times. The clonotype comes from a woman aged 25 to 45 with Graves' hyperthyroidism. The sample was blood.

CDR3 region: CASSLAGGLAVSYEQYF. The CDR3 coding sequence is TGTGCCAGCAGTTTAGCCGGGGGACTAGCGGTCTCCTACGAGCAGTACTTC. The chain couples TRBV12-3 or TRBV12-4 to TRBJ2-7; 11 nucleotides line up with TRBD2. CDR3 length equals 17 residues. Germline trimming cut 0 bases from V and 0 bases from J; bases unmatched to any gene: 4.